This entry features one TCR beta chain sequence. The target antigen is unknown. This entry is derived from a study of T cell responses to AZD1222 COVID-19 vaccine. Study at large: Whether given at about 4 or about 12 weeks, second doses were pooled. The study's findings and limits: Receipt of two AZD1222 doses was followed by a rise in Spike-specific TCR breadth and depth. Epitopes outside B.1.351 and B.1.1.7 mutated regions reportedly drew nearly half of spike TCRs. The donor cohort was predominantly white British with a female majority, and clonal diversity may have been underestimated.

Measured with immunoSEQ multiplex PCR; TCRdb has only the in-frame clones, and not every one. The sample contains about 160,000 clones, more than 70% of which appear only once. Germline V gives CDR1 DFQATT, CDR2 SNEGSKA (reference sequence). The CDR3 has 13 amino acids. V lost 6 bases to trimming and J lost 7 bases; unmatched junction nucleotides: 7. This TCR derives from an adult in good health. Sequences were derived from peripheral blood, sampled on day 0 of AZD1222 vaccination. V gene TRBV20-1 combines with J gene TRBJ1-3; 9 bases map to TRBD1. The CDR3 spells CSASTGTGNTIYF. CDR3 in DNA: TGCAGTGCCAGTACAGGGACAGGGAACACCATATATTTT.